What follows is one TCR beta chain and its context. This clonotype has a count of ten or more. Its antigen has not been determined. Nothing much larger sits one base from this clone, and base qualities are not available. From the cysteine through the phenylalanine, the CDR3 covers 11 amino acids. The entry retains the CDR3 DNA only, 33 bases that are in frame from base 1. CDR1 and CDR2 were assigned from the germline V gene (reference sequence) as LGHDT and YNNKEL. The junction shows trimming of 4 bases on V and 10 bases on J, plus 8 bases between the germline ends. The sample comes from a study of T-cell memory formation after mild COVID-19 (dated by TCRdb to the early 2020s). With respect to the entire study: Most TCR sequence clusters were specific to one of the two donors. The cohort comprised two young, previously healthy adult volunteers, one female and one male. In two donors, T-cell clones that expanded and contracted after mild COVID-19 were tracked by sequencing TCRalpha and TCRbeta repertoires over time.

Overall study outcomes, separate from this receptor: The detection of some responding clones in pre-infection memory suggests that pre-existing cross-reactive memory T cells joined the SARS-CoV-2 response. The second-wave clones that peaked on day 37 were not confirmed to be SARS-CoV-2 specific. Only a couple of mild cases were covered by the study, and larger cohorts that include severe cases with pre-infection samples were considered necessary. Contracting CD4+ clones appeared mostly in the CM and EM memory subsets, whereas CD8+ clones were enriched in EMRA. From day 15 to 85, contracting clones showed balanced CD4/CD8 phenotypes, whereas a second wave of clones that expanded from day 15 to 37 leaned towards CD4+.

Sequencing used an Illumina NovaSeq 6000. Using 5'RACE with constant-segment primers, TCRalpha and TCRbeta cDNA libraries were constructed, with sample barcodes and unique molecular identifiers added in the process. RNA was extracted from every sample with Trizol reagent. The libraries were amplified in two PCR steps, and the second step added a second sample barcode and Illumina TruSeq adapters. Sequencing of libraries was performed on an Illumina NovaSeq with 2 x 150 bp paired-end reads. Per the source publication's procedure: The reads were demultiplexed and collapsed into UMI-guided consensus sequences using migec v1.2.7. Using mixcr v2.1.11, the UMI consensuses were aligned to TRA and TRB V and J templates and assembled into clonotypes. A clonotype was counted as expanded or contracted only when both edgeR and NoisET called the clonotype significant, with the noise models trained on biological replicates. For edgeR calls, the cutoffs were a false discovery rate-adjusted p below 0.01 and a log2 fold-change threshold of 1. PCA with hierarchical clustering of max-normalized trajectories of the 1000 most abundant clonotypes was used as exploratory dynamics analysis. Separately sequenced CD4+ and CD8+ repertoires were used to assign a CD4 or CD8 phenotype to each responding clone. TCRdb redid the processing of the public reads, applying fastp at Q25 and MiXCR, and retained in-frame beta chains. One record per CDR3 amino acid sequence lists the most common genes and DNA. In this record, the V and J calls reflect TCRdb's handling and not the investigators' own analysis. The sample yields about 430,000 distinct CDR3 sequences; approximately 24% were counted once. About 8.7% of the sample lies in the top ten.

Ficoll-Paque density gradient centrifugation was used to isolate PBMCs. This receptor chain uses TRBV3-1 and TRBJ2-1, with the D gene not clear enough to name. The TCR originated in an adult woman who had mild COVID-19 (a few samples of this study predate the infection). The sample titles of this study are shuffled in the database, so cell type and time point are left out; the donor was told from shared clones. The sample taken for sequencing was PBMCs or a T cell subset sorted from them (not recorded which). The bases are TGTGCCAGCAGCCTTTCACGGGAGCAGTTCTTC. Its translation is CASSLSREQFF.